This T cell receptor (beta chain) emerged from a study of vaccination and CD4 T cells after COVID-19. Once obtained from cultured CD4+ T cells, the DNA was sequenced using the Oncomine TCR Beta short-read assay. Researchers extracted genomic DNA from CD4+ T cells that had been cultured. MiXCR, applied by TCRdb to the PCR reads, yields one record per CDR3 protein. The data hold several thousand distinct CDR3 sequences, with about 31% observed a single time. On this clonotype: What it recognizes is unknown.

Treatment: approximately nine-day PBMC culture with coronavirus spike peptide pools or control peptides (ViraFEST assay). Spanning March to December 2020, the positive PCR dates came before US Alpha, Beta and Delta variants. CDR3 size: 13 residues. Germline V gene sequence: CDR1 SGHTA, CDR2 FQGNSA. V was cut by 5 bases and J by 1 base, with 6 bases left in between. The chain carries TRBV7-2 and TRBJ1-5; no clear D gene. The clonotype was recovered from a human donor who had recovered from COVID-19. What was sequenced was CD4+ T cells from blood, cultured in vitro. Here the CDR3 reads CASSPQSNQPQHF. DNA for the CDR3: TGTGCCAGCAGCCCTCAAAGCAATCAGCCCCAGCATTTT.